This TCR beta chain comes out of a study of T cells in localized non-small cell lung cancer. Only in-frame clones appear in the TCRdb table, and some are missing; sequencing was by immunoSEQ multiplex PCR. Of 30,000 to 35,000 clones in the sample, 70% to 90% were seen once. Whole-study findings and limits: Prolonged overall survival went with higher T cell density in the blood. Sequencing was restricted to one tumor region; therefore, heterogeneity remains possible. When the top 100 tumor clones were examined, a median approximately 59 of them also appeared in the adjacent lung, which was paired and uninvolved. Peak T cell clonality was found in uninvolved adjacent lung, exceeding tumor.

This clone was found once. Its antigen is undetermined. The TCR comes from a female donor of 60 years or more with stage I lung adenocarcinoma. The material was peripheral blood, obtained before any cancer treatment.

In nucleotides, the CDR3 is TGTGCCAGCAGCTCCCGGACTAGCGGGGGGGAGGGGACGCAGTATTTT. Encoded protein: CASSSRTSGGEGTQYF. V gene TRBV11-2 combines with J gene TRBJ2-3; TRBD2 agrees at 15 bases. Germline V gene sequence: CDR1 SGHAT, CDR2 FQNNGV. The CDR3 is 16 amino acids. V was pared by 4 bases and J by 9 bases, with 8 bases of the junction left unmatched.